Shown below are 14 T cell receptor beta chains from a single sample sequenced in a study of blood T cell repertoires in COVID-19. The data were produced by immunoSEQ multiplex PCR, yet TCRdb's version contains in-frame clones alone and is incomplete. The data show 52,000 or so clones, with about 92% seen just once and 2.5% to 3.5% held by the top ten. What was sequenced was peripheral blood. These receptors all come from a human donor in a cohort sampled during active COVID-19.

This chain joins TRBV4-1 and TRBJ2-3; D call uncertain. The CDR3 runs to 15 residues. Germline V gene data show CDR1 as MGHRA and CDR2 as YSYEKL. Trimming left V 3 bases short and J 0 bases short, with 10 bases between. The CDR3 bases are TGCGCCAGCAGCCACGACTCAAGGAGCACAGATACGCAGTATTTT. Protein: CASSHDSRSTDTQYF.

The rearrangement joins TRBV16 to TRBJ2-7; no clear D gene. In germline, CDR1 is KGHSY, CDR2 FQNENV. V was shortened by 1 base and J by 3 bases, with 13 bases between the two germline ends. The CDR3 is made up of 15 amino acids. CDR3 nucleotide sequence: TGTGCCAGCAGCCAATTTGGCGGAGCCAGCTACGAGCAGTACTTC. Amino acid sequence: CASSQFGGASYEQYF.

The gene calls are TRBV27 and TRBJ2-1; D is possibly TRBD2 (5 bases). CDR1 MNHEY and CDR2 SMNVEV come from the germline V gene (reference sequence). CDR3 size: 15 residues. V was pared by 1 base and J by 7 bases, with 14 bases between. For the CDR3, the DNA is TGTGCCAGCAGTTTATGGATAGCGCAACAAAATGAGCAGTTCTTC. Residues: CASSLWIAQQNEQFF.

The chain has TRBV6-5 and TRBJ2-1, with TRBD2 matching 11 bases. The ends lost 6 bases at V and 6 bases at J; junction bases unmatched: 7. The CDR3 loop spans 15 amino acids. Germline CDR1 reads MNHEY; CDR2 reads SVGAGI. The CDR3, as DNA: TGTGCCAGCAGGTTAGCGGGAGGGCCGGTCAATGAGCAGTTCTTC. Translated, it gives CASRLAGGPVNEQFF.

The chain has TRBV27 and TRBJ1-4, with 7 bases that match TRBD1. J was trimmed by 7 bases and V by 1 base; bases with no gene match: 6. CDR3 length: 15 amino acids. Germline lookup yields CDR1 MNHEY and CDR2 SMNVEV (reference sequence). CDR3 DNA sequence: TGTGCCAGCAGTTTATTCGTAGGGGGCGCTGAAAAACTGTTTTTT. Amino acid sequence: CASSLFVGGAEKLFF. The entire variable domain, with the rest obtained from reference TRBV27 and TRBJ1-4, is as follows: EAQVTQNPRYLITVTGKKLTVTCSQNMNHEYMSWYRQDPGLGLRQIYYSMNVEVTDKGDVPEGYKVSRKEKRNFPLILESPSPNQTSLYFCASSLFVGGAEKLFFGSGTQLSVL.

The chain uses TRBV5-4 and TRBJ2-7, with TRBD2 matching 11 bases. With 1 base clipped from V and 5 bases from J, the junction kept 8 bases outside the gene matches. Germline V lookup: CDR1 SGHNT, CDR2 YYREEE (reference sequence). The CDR3 consists of 16 residues. The DNA of the CDR3 is TGTGCCAGCAGCTTGCCCTCTTCGACTAGCGGGAACGAGCAGTACTTC. Residues: CASSLPSSTSGNEQYF.

This sequence joins TRBV20-1 and TRBJ1-5; a weak D match, TRBD1 (6 bases). V lost 6 bases and J 1 base, leaving 13 bases between the germline ends. CDR3 length: 14 amino acids. Looked up from germline, CDR1 is DFQATT and CDR2 is SNEGSKA (reference sequence). The chain's CDR3 is CSASRDISNQPQHF. CDR3 nucleotide sequence: TGCAGTGCAAGTCGGGACATAAGCAATCAGCCCCAGCATTTT.

The rearrangement joins TRBV11-1 to TRBJ2-3; possible D gene TRBD2, 5 bases. Trimming took 5 bases from V and 2 from J, leaving 17 bases between them. CDR3 length: 16 amino acids. Germline V gene sequence: CDR1 SGHAT, CDR2 FQDESV (reference sequence). The CDR3 region is CASSTYRGIATDTQYF. The CDR3 DNA follows: TGTGCCAGCAGCACCTATCGAGGGATTGCCACAGATACGCAGTATTTT.

The rearrangement joins TRBV9 to TRBJ2-3; weak D call: TRBD2 (5 bases). Deletions cut 0 bases from V and 10 bases from J, with 18 bases between. The CDR3 sequence is 15 residues long. CDR1 is SGDLS, CDR2 YYNGEE, per germline. CDR3 region: CASSVDPNGVGAQYF. The DNA for the CDR3 is TGTGCCAGCAGCGTAGACCCGAACGGGGTAGGCGCGCAGTATTTT.

The V gene is TRBV11-3, the J gene TRBJ2-1; 7 bases agree with TRBD1. This CDR3 has 12 residues. V lost 4 bases and J lost 6; bases outside the gene matches: 0. Germline-derived CDR1 and CDR2 are SGHNT and YENEEA. CDR3: CASSYRGNEQFF. DNA of the CDR3: TGTGCCAGCAGCTACAGGGGCAATGAGCAGTTCTTC.

The genes are TRBV18 and TRBJ1-2, with D uncertain. CDR1 and CDR2 from the germline V gene are KGHSH and LQKENI. There are 15 residues in the CDR3. Between the trimmed V and J ends, which lost 3 bases and 4 bases, there was a span of 15 bases. The CDR3 reads CASSPTTGKGYGYTF. The CDR3 coding sequence is TGTGCCAGCTCACCTACGACCGGGAAGGGCTATGGCTACACCTTC.

This clone was seen once. V gene TRBV18 combines with J gene TRBJ2-1; 8 bases fit TRBD2. The junction had 9 bases not matched to a gene; V was cut back by 5 bases and J by 0 bases. This CDR3 has 17 amino acids. Germline V lookup: CDR1 KGHSH, CDR2 LQKENI. CDR3 in DNA: TGTGCCAGCTCAAGTCTTAGCGGGACTAGCTCCTACAATGAGCAGTTCTTC. It translates to CASSSLSGTSSYNEQFF.

This clone was detected a few times. This chain links TRBV25-1 with TRBJ1-2, with 10 bases identical to TRBD1. Trimming at V came to 4 bases and at J to 7 bases, leaving 0 bases not matched to a gene. The CDR3 has 12 amino acids. The V gene's germline CDR1 is MGHDK and CDR2 SYGVNS. The CDR3 spells CASSGTGGGYTF. The CDR3 DNA sequence: TGTGCCAGCAGTGGGACAGGGGGTGGCTACACCTTC.

The chain carries TRBV5-1 and TRBJ2-7; 7 bases are shared with TRBD1. The CDR3 consists of 14 residues. CDR1 and CDR2 from the germline V gene are SGHRS and YFSETQ. V trimming: 2 bases; J trimming: 0 bases; junction bases outside the gene matches: 2. The CDR3 coding sequence is TGCGCCAGCAGCTTCCAGGGGGTCTCCTACGAGCAGTACTTC. It is translated as CASSFQGVSYEQYF.